The 28 T cell receptor beta chains presented below share a single source sample, sequenced in a study of monozygotic twins with inflammatory bowel disease. TCRdb reprocessed the 5' RACE reads and keeps a single row for each CDR3 protein, giving no DNA. Its listing shows under 150,000 distinct CDR3 sequences. Sequenced: blood. These receptors were taken from a human donor with ulcerative colitis or Crohn's disease, or a healthy co-twin of an affected twin (not recorded which).

V and J are TRBV20-1 and TRBJ2-1; TCRdb selects TRBD2, and the lack of DNA leaves this call unchecked. The CDR3 spans 16 residues. Germline CDR1 DFQATT, CDR2 SNEGSKA (reference sequence). The CDR3 is CSARDPSGTSGDEQFF.

This sequence joins TRBV25-1 and TRBJ1-1. CDR1 and CDR2 (germline): MGHDK, SYGVNS. This CDR3 is 15 amino acids long. This CDR3 is CASSEFGPRGTEAFF.

The genes are TRBV7-9 and TRBJ1-1; the D gene TCRdb calls, TRBD1, cannot be checked with no DNA. Germline V gene lookup returns CDR1 SEHNR and CDR2 FQNEAQ (reference sequence). There are 16 residues in the CDR3. CDR3 region: CASSRGWDSINTEAFF.

The chain couples TRBV12-3 or TRBV12-4 to TRBJ1-1; without DNA, the TCRdb call of TRBD1 cannot be checked. The CDR3 length is 15 residues. The CDR3 region is CASSLVSGGGTEAFF.

The chain combines TRBV12-5 with TRBJ2-3; the D call from TCRdb, TRBD2, cannot be confirmed without DNA. The CDR3 is 17 amino acids. Germline assignment: CDR1 LGHNT and CDR2 FRNRAP. CDR3 sequence reads: CASGPLPDGGGLSTQYF.

The chain is built from TRBV28 and TRBJ2-3; TCRdb lists TRBD2, though no DNA is available to test this call. In germline, CDR1 is MDHEN, CDR2 SYDVKM. The CDR3 contains 15 residues. Here the CDR3 reads CASSPPGLAVDTQYF.

V usage is TRBV7-2 and J usage is TRBJ2-3; TCRdb's D call of TRBD1 is untestable without DNA. Per the germline V gene, CDR1 is SGHTA and CDR2 is FQGNSA. This CDR3 has 15 amino acids. CDR3 amino acids: CASSPRGLTTDTQYF.

This rearrangement joins TRBV2 to TRBJ2-7. Germline V CDR1 and CDR2: SNHLY, FYNNEI. CDR3 length: 12 amino acids. The CDR3 loop is CASSQKSYEQYF.

The chain links TRBV20-1 to TRBJ2-2; as DNA is missing, the TRBD1 call by TCRdb cannot be tested. CDR1 is DFQATT and CDR2 is SNEGSKA in the germline V gene (reference sequence). The CDR3 sequence is 13 residues long. The CDR3 sequence: CSGHRGNTGELFF.

The rearrangement links TRBV28 to TRBJ2-5; TCRdb's assignment of TRBD2 cannot be checked, as there is no DNA. This CDR3 is built from 17 residues. CDR1 and CDR2 from the germline V gene are MDHEN and SYDVKM. The CDR3 here is CASSFTGRRGGRETQYF.

V and J are TRBV20-1 and TRBJ2-5; TCRdb lists TRBD2, though no DNA is available to test this call. The CDR3 is made up of 16 amino acids. Germline V lookup: CDR1 DFQATT, CDR2 SNEGSKA (reference sequence). The CDR3 is CSARSLSGGRQETQYF.

The V gene is TRBV4-1, the J gene TRBJ1-5; the D call from TCRdb, TRBD1, cannot be confirmed without DNA. The germline V gene has CDR1 MGHRA and CDR2 YSYEKL. This CDR3 comprises 15 residues. The CDR3 loop is CASRQEQGNNQPQHF.

This sequence joins TRBV30 and TRBJ2-3; TCRdb's assignment of TRBD1 cannot be checked, as there is no DNA. CDR1 is GTSNPN and CDR2 is SVGIG in the germline V gene (reference sequence). The CDR3 spans 16 residues. The CDR3 spells CAWSGKPGQGLPTQYF. The entire variable domain, with the rest obtained from reference TRBV30 and TRBJ2-3, is as follows: SQTIHQWPATLVQPVGSPLSLECTVEGTSNPNLYWYRQAAGRGLQLLFYSVGIGQISSEVPQNLSASRPQDRQFILSSKKLLLSDSGFYLCAWSGKPGQGLPTQYFGPGTRLTVL.

The chain couples TRBV11-1 to TRBJ1-3. The germline CDR1 and CDR2 sequences are SGHAT and FQDESV (reference sequence). The CDR3 is made up of 14 amino acids. The CDR3: CASSTYQSGNTIYF.

The chain combines TRBV18 with TRBJ2-3. This CDR3 has 13 amino acids. The germline CDR1 and CDR2 sequences are KGHSH and LQKENI. This chain's CDR3 is CASSPILGDTQYF.

This chain joins TRBV6-5 and TRBJ1-2. Germline loops: CDR1 MNHEY, CDR2 SVGAGI. The CDR3 totals 15 residues. The CDR3 loop reads CASSYSTGTPGGYTF.

The chain carries TRBV5-5 and TRBJ2-1. Germline V gene sequence: CDR1 SGHKS, CDR2 YYEKEE (reference sequence). The CDR3 covers 15 residues. The CDR3 sequence is CASSLEVSSYNEQFF.

The V and J genes are TRBV30 and TRBJ2-7; TCRdb's D call of TRBD1 is untestable without DNA. The CDR3 is 14 residues long. Germline CDR1 is GTSNPN and CDR2 is SVGIG (reference sequence). CDR3: CAWSAGGRGYEQYF.

V gene TRBV27 combines with J gene TRBJ2-1; the TCRdb D gene call, TRBD1, has no DNA to confirm it. CDR3 size: 17 residues. Germline V gene sequence: CDR1 MNHEY, CDR2 SMNVEV (reference sequence). This CDR3 reads CASSLTPRDRLNNEQFF.

The CDR3: CASSAKTGRGHGYTF. The genes are TRBV9 and TRBJ1-2; TCRdb outputs TRBD1, but without DNA this stays unchecked. From germline, CDR1 is SGDLS and CDR2 YYNGEE. There are 15 residues in the CDR3.

This chain links TRBV19 with TRBJ1-1; the D call from TCRdb, TRBD1, cannot be confirmed without DNA. CDR1 is LNHDA and CDR2 is SQIVND in the germline V gene (reference sequence). The CDR3 is 15 amino acids. The CDR3 sequence: CASSVVPYRDTEAFF.

The V call is TRBV27, the J call TRBJ2-7; TCRdb calls TRBD1, which cannot be checked without DNA. Looked up from germline, CDR1 is MNHEY and CDR2 is SMNVEV (reference sequence). The CDR3 covers 14 residues. The chain's CDR3 is CASSSRGGYYEQNF.

This rearrangement joins TRBV7-3 to TRBJ2-3; the TRBD1 assignment by TCRdb is unverifiable without DNA. The CDR3 is 16 amino acids. CDR1 SGHTA and CDR2 FQGTGA come from the germline V gene. The CDR3 sequence: CASSPWTGGSTDTQYF.

V gene TRBV6-5 combines with J gene TRBJ2-1; TCRdb calls TRBD2, which cannot be checked without DNA. The CDR3 extends over 18 amino acids. Per germline, CDR1 MNHEY and CDR2 SVGAGI. The CDR3 spells CASSSRLDGLARLNEQFF.

The genes are TRBV5-1 and TRBJ2-5; TCRdb lists TRBD1, though no DNA is available to test this call. From germline, CDR1 is SGHRS and CDR2 YFSETQ. This CDR3 comprises 14 residues. The CDR3 sequence: CASSSRTGSETQYF.

The gene calls are TRBV18 and TRBJ2-1. CDR3 length: 14 residues. Germline CDR1 reads KGHSH; CDR2 reads LQKENI. The CDR3 sequence: CASSPSGVYNEQFF.

The J gene is TRBJ2-4, the V gene TRBV12-3 or TRBV12-4. This CDR3 spans 12 amino acids. This CDR3 is CASSTSGNIQYF.

The chain has TRBV5-4 and TRBJ1-2. The CDR3 totals 14 residues. The germline gives CDR1 SGHNT, CDR2 YYREEE (reference sequence). The CDR3 reads CASSQREGNYGYTF.